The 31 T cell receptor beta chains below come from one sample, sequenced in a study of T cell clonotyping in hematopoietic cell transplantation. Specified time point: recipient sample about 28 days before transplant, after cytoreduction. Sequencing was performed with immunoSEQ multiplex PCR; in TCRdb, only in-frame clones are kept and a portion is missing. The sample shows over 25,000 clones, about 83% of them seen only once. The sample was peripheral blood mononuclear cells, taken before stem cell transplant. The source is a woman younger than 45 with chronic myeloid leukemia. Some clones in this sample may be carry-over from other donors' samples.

The CDR3 here is CASSPRLAGGADTQYF. CDR3 coding DNA: TGTGCCAGCAGCCCAAGACTAGCGGGGGGGGCAGATACGCAGTATTTT. This chain links TRBV7-9 with TRBJ2-3, with 14 bases identical to TRBD2. Germline V gene sequence: CDR1 SEHNR, CDR2 FQNEAQ (reference sequence). CDR3 length: 16 residues. Trimming at V came to 5 bases and at J to 4 bases, leaving 5 bases not matched to a gene.

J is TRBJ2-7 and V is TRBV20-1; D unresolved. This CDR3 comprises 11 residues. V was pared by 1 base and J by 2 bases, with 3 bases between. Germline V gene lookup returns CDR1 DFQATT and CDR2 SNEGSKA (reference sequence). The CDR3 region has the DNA TGCAGTGCTAGAGGGCCCTACGAGCAGTACGTC. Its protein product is CSARGPYEQYV.

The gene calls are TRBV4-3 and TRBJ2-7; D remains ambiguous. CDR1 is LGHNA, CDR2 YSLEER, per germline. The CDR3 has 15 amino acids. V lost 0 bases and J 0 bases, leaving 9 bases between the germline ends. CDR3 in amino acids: CASSQDSSYSYEQYF. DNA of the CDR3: TGCGCCAGCAGCCAAGATAGTAGCTACTCCTACGAGCAGTACTTC.

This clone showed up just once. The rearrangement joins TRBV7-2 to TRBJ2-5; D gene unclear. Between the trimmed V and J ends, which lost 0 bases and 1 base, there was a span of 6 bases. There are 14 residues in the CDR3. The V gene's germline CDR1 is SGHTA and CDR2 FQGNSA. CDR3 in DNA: TGTGCCAGCAGCTTAGCCGGAACCCAAGAGACCCAGTACTTC. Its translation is CASSLAGTQETQYF.

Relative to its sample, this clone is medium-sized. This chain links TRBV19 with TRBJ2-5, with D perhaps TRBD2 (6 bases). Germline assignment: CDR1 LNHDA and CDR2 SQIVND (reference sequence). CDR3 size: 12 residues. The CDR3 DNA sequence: TGTGCGACGGGGGAGAACCAAGAGACCCAGTACTTC. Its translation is CATGENQETQYF.

This CDR3 is CASSTVFSNQPQHF. CDR3 bases: TGTGCCAGCAGTACCGTATTTAGCAATCAGCCCCAGCATTTT. The chain recombines TRBV6-5 with TRBJ1-5; D not certain. There are 14 residues in the CDR3. The germline V gene has CDR1 MNHEY and CDR2 SVGAGI. V was shortened by 5 bases and J by 0 bases, with 8 bases between the two germline ends.

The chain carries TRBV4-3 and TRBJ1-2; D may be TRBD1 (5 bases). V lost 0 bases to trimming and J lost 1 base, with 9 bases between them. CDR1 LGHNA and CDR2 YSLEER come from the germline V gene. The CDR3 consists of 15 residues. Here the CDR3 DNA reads TGCGCCAGCAGCCAAGATCTAGGGGTTAACTATGGCTACACCTTC. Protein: CASSQDLGVNYGYTF.

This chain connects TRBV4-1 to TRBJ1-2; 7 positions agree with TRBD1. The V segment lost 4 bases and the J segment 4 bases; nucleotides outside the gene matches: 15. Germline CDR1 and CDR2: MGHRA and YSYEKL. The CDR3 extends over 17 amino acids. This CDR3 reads CASSLTLDRAHSYGYTF. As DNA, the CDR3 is TGCGCCAGCAGCCTAACCCTTGACAGGGCCCACTCCTATGGCTACACCTTC.

Here the CDR3 DNA reads TGTGCCAGCAGTGCCGGGACAGGTCGCTCCTACGAGCAGTACGTC. Protein sequence: CASSAGTGRSYEQYV. The chain is built from TRBV6-1 and TRBJ2-7, with TRBD1 matching over 8 bases. CDR3 size: 15 residues. Looked up from germline, CDR1 is MNHNS and CDR2 is SASEGT. J gave up 0 bases and V 4 bases, and 5 bases lay outside the gene matches.

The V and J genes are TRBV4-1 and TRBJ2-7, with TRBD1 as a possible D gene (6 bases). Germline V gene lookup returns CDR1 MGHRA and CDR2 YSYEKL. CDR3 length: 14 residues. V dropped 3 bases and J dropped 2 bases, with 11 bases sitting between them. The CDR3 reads CASSQLAGAYEQYF. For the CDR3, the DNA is TGCGCCAGCAGCCAGTTGGCAGGGGCCTACGAGCAGTACTTC.

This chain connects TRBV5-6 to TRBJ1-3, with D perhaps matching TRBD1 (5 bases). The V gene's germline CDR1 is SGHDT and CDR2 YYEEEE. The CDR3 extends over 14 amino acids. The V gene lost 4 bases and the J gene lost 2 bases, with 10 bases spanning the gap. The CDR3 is CASSRWGAGNTIYF. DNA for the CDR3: TGTGCCAGCAGCCGGTGGGGGGCTGGAAACACCATATATTTT.

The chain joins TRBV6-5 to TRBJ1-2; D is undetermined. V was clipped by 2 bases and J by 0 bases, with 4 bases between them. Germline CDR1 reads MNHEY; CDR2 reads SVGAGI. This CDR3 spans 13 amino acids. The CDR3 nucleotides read TGTGCCAGCAGTTACGAGACTAACTATGGCTACACCTTC. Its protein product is CASSYETNYGYTF.

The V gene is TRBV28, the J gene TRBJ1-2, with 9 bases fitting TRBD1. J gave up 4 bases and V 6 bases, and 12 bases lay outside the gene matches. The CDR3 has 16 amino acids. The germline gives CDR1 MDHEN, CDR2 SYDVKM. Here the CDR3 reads CASSSARGQGGYGYTF. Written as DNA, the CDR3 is TGTGCCAGCAGCTCAGCTCGGGGACAGGGAGGCTATGGCTACACCTTC.

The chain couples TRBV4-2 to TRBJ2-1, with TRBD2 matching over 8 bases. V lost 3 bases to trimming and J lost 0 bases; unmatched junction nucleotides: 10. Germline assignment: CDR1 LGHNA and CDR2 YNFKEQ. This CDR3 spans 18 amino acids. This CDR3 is CASSHRAGDPSSYNEQFF. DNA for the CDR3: TGTGCCAGCAGCCACAGAGCGGGGGACCCCAGCTCCTACAATGAGCAGTTCTTC.

The CDR3 here is CASARQRGALVEQFF. The CDR3 DNA reads TGTGCCAGCGCCCGTCAGCGGGGGGCCCTGGTTGAGCAGTTCTTC. The chain couples TRBV11-2 to TRBJ2-1; 9 bases align to TRBD2. Germline V gene lookup returns CDR1 SGHAT and CDR2 FQNNGV. The V gene end was trimmed by 8 bases and the J gene end by 9 bases; junction bases not matched to a gene: 14. The CDR3 runs to 15 residues.

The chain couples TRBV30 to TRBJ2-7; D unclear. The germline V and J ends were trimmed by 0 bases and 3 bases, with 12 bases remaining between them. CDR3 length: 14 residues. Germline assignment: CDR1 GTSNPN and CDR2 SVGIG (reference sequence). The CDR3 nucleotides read TGTGCCTGGAGTGTAGTTCAGGCCCTCTACGAGCAGTACTTC. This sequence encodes CAWSVVQALYEQYF.

The CDR3 spells CASSIGARGYYGYTF. The CDR3 nucleotides are TGTGCCAGTAGTATCGGAGCGAGGGGCTACTATGGCTACACCTTC. The chain joins TRBV19 to TRBJ1-2, with D maybe TRBD1 (5 bases). The germline gives CDR1 LNHDA, CDR2 SQIVND (reference sequence). Trimming removed 3 bases from V and 3 bases from J, with 14 bases in between. The CDR3 has 15 amino acids.

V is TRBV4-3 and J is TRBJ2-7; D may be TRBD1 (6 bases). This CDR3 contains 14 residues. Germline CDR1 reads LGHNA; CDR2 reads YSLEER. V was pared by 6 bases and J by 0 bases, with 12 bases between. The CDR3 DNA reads TGCGCCAGCAGTCGACAGGATTCCTCCTACGAGCAGTACTTC. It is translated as CASSRQDSSYEQYF.

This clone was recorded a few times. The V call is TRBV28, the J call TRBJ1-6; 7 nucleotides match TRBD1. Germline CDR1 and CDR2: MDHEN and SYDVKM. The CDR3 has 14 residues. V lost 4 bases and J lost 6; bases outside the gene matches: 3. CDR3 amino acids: CASSSGGINSPLHF. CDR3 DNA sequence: TGTGCCAGCAGTTCAGGGGGTATTAATTCACCCCTCCACTTT.

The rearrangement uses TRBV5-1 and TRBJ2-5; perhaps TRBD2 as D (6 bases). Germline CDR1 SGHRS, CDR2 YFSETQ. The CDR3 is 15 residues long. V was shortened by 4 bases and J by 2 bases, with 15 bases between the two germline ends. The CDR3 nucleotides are TGCGCCAGCAGCCTGGGGACTGGGGGGCAAGAGACCCAGTACTTC. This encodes CASSLGTGGQETQYF.

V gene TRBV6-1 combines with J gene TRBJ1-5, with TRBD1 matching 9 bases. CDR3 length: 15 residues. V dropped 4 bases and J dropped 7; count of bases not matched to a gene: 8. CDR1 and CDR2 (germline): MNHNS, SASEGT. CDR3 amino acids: CASSAFNRGHQPQHF. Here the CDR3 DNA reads TGTGCCAGCAGTGCCTTTAACAGGGGGCACCAGCCCCAGCATTTT.

The CDR3 spells CASSPDRSADTQYF. The CDR3 DNA reads as TGTGCCAGCAGCCCGGACAGGTCCGCAGATACGCAGTATTTT. The chain is built from TRBV6-4 and TRBJ2-3; 7 bases agree with TRBD1. CDR1 is MRHNA and CDR2 is SNTAGT in the germline V gene. V gave up 6 bases and J gave up 4 bases; unmatched junction bases: 7. The CDR3 has 14 amino acids.

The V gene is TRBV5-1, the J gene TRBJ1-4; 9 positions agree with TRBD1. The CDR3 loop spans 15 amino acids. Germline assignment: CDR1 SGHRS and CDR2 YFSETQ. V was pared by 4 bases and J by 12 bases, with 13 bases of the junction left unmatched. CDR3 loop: CASSPTAGQGMELFF. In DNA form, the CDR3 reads TGCGCCAGCAGCCCCACGGCTGGACAGGGGATGGAACTGTTTTTT.

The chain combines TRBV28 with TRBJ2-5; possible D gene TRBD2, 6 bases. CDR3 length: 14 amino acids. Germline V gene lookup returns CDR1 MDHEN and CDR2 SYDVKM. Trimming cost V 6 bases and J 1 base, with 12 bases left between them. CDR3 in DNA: TGTGCCAGCAGCCAGACTAGGCCCCAAGAGACCCAGTACTTC. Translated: CASSQTRPQETQYF.

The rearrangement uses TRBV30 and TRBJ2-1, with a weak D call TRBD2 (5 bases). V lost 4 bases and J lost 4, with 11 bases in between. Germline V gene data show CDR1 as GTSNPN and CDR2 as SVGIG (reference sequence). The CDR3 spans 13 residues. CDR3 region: CAWMALAYNEQFF. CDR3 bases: TGTGCCTGGATGGCCCTAGCTTACAATGAGCAGTTCTTC.

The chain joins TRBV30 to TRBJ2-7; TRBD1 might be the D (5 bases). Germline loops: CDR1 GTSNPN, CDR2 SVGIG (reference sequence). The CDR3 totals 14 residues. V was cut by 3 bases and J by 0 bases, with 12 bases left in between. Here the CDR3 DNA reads TGTGCCTGGAGCTGGCAGGGAAGCTCCTACGAGCAGTACTTC. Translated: CAWSWQGSSYEQYF.

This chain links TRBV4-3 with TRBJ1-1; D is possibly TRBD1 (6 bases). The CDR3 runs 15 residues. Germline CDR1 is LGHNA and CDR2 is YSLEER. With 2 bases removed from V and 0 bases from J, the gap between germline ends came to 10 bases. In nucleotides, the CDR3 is TGCGCCAGCAGCCAATTCCACAGGGTGAACACTGAAGCTTTCTTT. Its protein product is CASSQFHRVNTEAFF.

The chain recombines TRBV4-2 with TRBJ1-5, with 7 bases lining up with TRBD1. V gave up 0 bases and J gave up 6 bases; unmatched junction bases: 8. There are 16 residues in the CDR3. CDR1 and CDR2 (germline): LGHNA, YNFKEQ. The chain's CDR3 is CASSQDTGTVTQPQHF. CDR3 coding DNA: TGTGCCAGCAGCCAAGATACCGGGACAGTGACTCAGCCCCAGCATTTT.

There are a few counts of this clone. The DNA of the CDR3 is TGTGCCAGCTCCCCCCCCTTAGCGGGGAAAAACGGAGAGACCCAGTACTTC. It codes for CASSPPLAGKNGETQYF. The chain has TRBV18 and TRBJ2-5; 8 positions agree with TRBD2. The CDR3 loop spans 17 amino acids. Germline CDR1 and CDR2: KGHSH and LQKENI. J was trimmed by 4 bases and V by 6 bases; bases with no gene match: 16. The full variable domain, in which reference TRBV18 and TRBJ2-5 provide the parts outside the CDR3, is NAGVMQNPRHLVRRRGQEARLRCSPMKGHSHVYWYRQLPEEGLKFMVYLQKENIIDESGMPKERFSAEFPKEGPSILRIQQVVRGDSAAYFCASSPPLAGKNGETQYFGPGTRLLVL.

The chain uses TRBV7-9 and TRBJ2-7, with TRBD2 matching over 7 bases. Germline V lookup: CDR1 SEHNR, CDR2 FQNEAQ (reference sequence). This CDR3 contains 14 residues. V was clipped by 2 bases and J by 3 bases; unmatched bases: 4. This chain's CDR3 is CASSLTSAHYEQYF. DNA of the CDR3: TGTGCCAGCAGCTTAACTAGCGCTCACTACGAGCAGTACTTC.

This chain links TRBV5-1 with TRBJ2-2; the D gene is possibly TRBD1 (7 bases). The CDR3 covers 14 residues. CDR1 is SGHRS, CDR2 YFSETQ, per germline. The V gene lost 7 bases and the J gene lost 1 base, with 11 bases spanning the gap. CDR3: CASAGQMNTGELFF. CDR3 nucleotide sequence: TGCGCCAGCGCGGGACAGATGAACACCGGGGAGCTGTTTTTT.